The rows below give T cell receptor beta chains drawn from one sample of a study of tumor-infiltrating lymphocytes in localized non-small cell lung cancer. Produced via immunoSEQ multiplex PCR; TCRdb's table is partial and in-frame only. The sample contains 7,000 to 9,500 clones, roughly 80% of which appear only once. The source material was uninvolved lung tissue not adjacent to the tumor. The source is a human donor with non-small cell lung cancer. Each CDR3 is given with its conserved first and last residue. Fields, in order: D gene, J gene, V gene, clone size, CDR3 protein, CDR3 DNA. A D gene is named only where the DNA matches it firmly. Some rows mark clone size as missing; the rest say once, few, many or name a class of expanded clone.

- TRBJ1-6 TRBV6-1 - CASNGLLVSVLHF TGTGCCAGCAATGGACTCCTTGTTTCGGTCCTCCACTTT
TRBD2 TRBJ2-7 TRBV10-3 - CAISESGTSGSEQYF TGTGCCATCAGTGAGTCGGGGACTAGCGGGAGCGAGCAGTACTTC
- TRBJ2-3 TRBV5-5 - CASSLTDTQYF TGTGCCAGCAGCTTGACGGATACGCAGTATTTT
- TRBJ1-1 TRBV7-9 - CASSFGSGSEAFF TGTGCCAGCAGCTTCGGGTCGGGTAGTGAAGCTTTCTTT
TRBD2 TRBJ2-3 TRBV7-3 - CASSFGLAADTQYF TGTGCCAGCAGCTTCGGACTAGCGGCAGATACGCAGTATTTT
- TRBJ1-5 TRBV28 - CASSLMGYQPQHF TGTGCCAGCAGTTTGATGGGGTATCAGCCCCAGCATTTT
- TRBJ1-2 TRBV6-5 - CASTREPASYGYTF TGTGCCAGCACCCGGGAACCCGCTAGTTATGGCTACACCTTC
TRBD2 TRBJ2-1 TRBV27 - CASSLSFQREGRNEQFF TGTGCCAGCAGTTTATCGTTTCAGCGGGAGGGACGGAATGAGCAGTTCTTC
- TRBJ2-7 TRBV28 - CASVPAGLSGTYEQYF TGTGCCAGCGTCCCCGCAGGACTGTCCGGGACCTACGAGCAGTACTTC
- TRBJ1-3 TRBV2 - CASSADPSGNTIYF TGTGCCAGCAGTGCTGACCCCTCTGGAAACACCATATATTTT
TRBD2 TRBJ2-1 TRBV30 - CAWGHSGRADEQFF TGTGCCTGGGGTCATAGCGGGAGGGCCGATGAGCAGTTCTTC
- TRBJ2-3 TRBV5-6 - CASSLKLDSSTDTQYF TGTGCCAGCAGCTTAAAACTTGACAGTAGCACAGATACGCAGTATTTT
TRBD2 TRBJ2-7 TRBV5-1 - CASSLATSGRAHEQYF TGCGCCAGCAGCTTGGCGACTAGCGGGAGGGCCCACGAGCAGTACTTC
TRBD2 TRBJ2-5 TRBV7-2 - CASSVTSFETQYF TGTGCCAGCAGCGTGACTAGCTTTGAGACCCAGTACTTC
TRBD1 TRBJ2-7 TRBV25-1 - CASSDRDRGLLEQYF TGTGCCAGCAGTGACCGGGACAGGGGCCTTCTTGAGCAGTACTTC
- TRBJ1-1 TRBV16 - CASSQSSAGAGEAFF TGTGCCAGCAGCCAATCATCGGCAGGGGCGGGTGAAGCTTTCTTT
TRBD1 TRBJ2-1 TRBV6-1 - CATLRTGVYNEQFF TGTGCCACACTAAGGACAGGGGTTTACAATGAGCAGTTCTTC
- TRBJ2-7 TRBV7-2 - CASSLFSYEQYF TGTGCCAGCAGCCTCTTCTCCTACGAGCAGTACTTC
- TRBJ2-7 TRBV11-1 - CASSLGRTFSYEQYF TGTGCCAGCAGCTTAGGCCGGACGTTCTCCTACGAGCAGTACTTC
- TRBJ2-5 TRBV5-6 - CASSFPGRYQETQYF TGTGCCAGCAGCTTCCCTGGGCGGTACCAAGAGACCCAGTACTTC
- TRBJ2-3 TRBV27 few CASSTDSGVADIRDTQYF TGTGCCAGCAGTACCGACTCGGGAGTAGCGGACATCAGGGATACGCAGTATTTT